One and the same sample provided the 25 T cell receptor beta chains below, sequenced in a study of graft-versus-host responses after intestinal transplantation. The method was immunoSEQ multiplex PCR; TCRdb's version includes in-frame clones alone and lacks a portion of them. Found here are 35,000 to 40,000 clones, about 90% of them singletons; the top ten hold 15% to 20%. Graft material was processed, releasing intraepithelial and lamina propria lymphocytes. The specimen comprised ileum tissue, sampled around 190 days after intestinal transplant. The receptors originated from a human patient who received an intestinal transplant, so some T cells may come from the graft donor.

The gene calls are TRBV7-9 and TRBJ2-1; 7 positions agree with TRBD2. CDR3 length: 15 residues. CDR1 and CDR2 from the germline V gene are SEHNR and FQNEAQ (reference sequence). J gave up 2 bases and V 1 base, and 2 bases lay outside the gene matches. CDR3 protein: CASSLGAGPYNEQFF. In nucleotides, the CDR3 is TGTGCCAGCAGCTTAGGAGCGGGACCCTACAATGAGCAGTTCTTC.

This clone appeared a single time. The rearrangement joins TRBV27 to TRBJ1-1; D call uncertain. This CDR3 is built from 13 residues. Germline V gene sequence: CDR1 MNHEY, CDR2 SMNVEV (reference sequence). V lost 2 bases and J 1 base, leaving 5 bases between the germline ends. The CDR3 DNA reads as TGTGCCAGCAGTTTAGGTGAGAACACTGAAGCTTTCTTT. This sequence encodes CASSLGENTEAFF.

The chain couples TRBV2 to TRBJ1-1; 7 nucleotides agree with TRBD1. Per the germline V gene, CDR1 is SNHLY and CDR2 is FYNNEI. The CDR3 contains 15 residues. V trimming: 2 bases; J trimming: 6 bases; junction bases outside the gene matches: 9. The CDR3, as DNA: TGTGCCAGCAGTGAAAGGATGGAGGGGGCGGCTGAAGCTTTCTTT. Residues: CASSERMEGAAEAFF.

This chain links TRBV29-1 with TRBJ2-5; D possibly uses TRBD1 or TRBD2 (6 bases each). The J call may be mistaken, given a closer DNA end match to TRBJ2-7. The CDR3 has 13 residues. CDR1 is SQVTM and CDR2 is ANQGSEA in the germline V gene. The CDR3 protein is CSVVGGSHYEQYF. CDR3 sequence (DNA): TGCAGCGTTGTAGGGGGGTCTCACTACGAGCAGTACTTC.

The chain is built from TRBV10-1 and TRBJ2-1, with 7 bases that match TRBD2. J lost 7 bases, V lost 0 bases, and 6 bases had no gene match. Germline-derived CDR1 and CDR2 are WNHNN and SYGVQD (reference sequence). CDR3 length: 15 amino acids. The CDR3 sequence is CASSESRLAGNEQFF. CDR3 in DNA: TGCGCCAGCAGTGAGTCTCGACTAGCCGGGAATGAGCAGTTCTTC.

The chain couples TRBV2 to TRBJ1-2, with D hard to call. Germline-derived CDR1 and CDR2 are SNHLY and FYNNEI. V gave up 4 bases and J gave up 4 bases, with 10 bases separating them. The CDR3 is 13 residues long. The CDR3 DNA reads as TGTGCCAGCAGTGGGCCCGAGCGCTATGGCTACACCTTC. Translated: CASSGPERYGYTF.

This CDR3 is CASSYQIVPGQEKLFF. The CDR3 DNA reads as TGTGCCAGCAGTTATCAGATCGTGCCGGGGCAGGAAAAACTGTTTTTT. This rearrangement joins TRBV6-5 to TRBJ1-4; TRBD1 might be the D (5 bases). The CDR3 is made up of 16 amino acids. Germline values: CDR1 MNHEY, CDR2 SVGAGI. The V end lost 3 bases, the J end lost 8 bases, and 19 bases lay between the germline ends.

The rearrangement joins TRBV28 to TRBJ2-1; no definite D call. V lost 6 bases to trimming and J lost 5 bases, with 14 bases between them. The CDR3 length is 14 residues. The germline CDR1 and CDR2 sequences are MDHEN and SYDVKM. The CDR3 DNA reads TGTGCCAGCAGATCTGCCCTGTCCCACAATGAGCAGTTCTTC. This translates into CASRSALSHNEQFF.

The chain's CDR3 is CASSPGGVQYF. The CDR3 coding sequence is TGTGCCAGCAGCCCTGGGGGGGTCCAGTACTTC. The chain couples TRBV5-4 to TRBJ2-5; 7 bases are shared with TRBD2. CDR1 and CDR2 from the germline V gene are SGHNT and YYREEE (reference sequence). This CDR3 contains 11 residues. V was pared by 4 bases and J by 10 bases, with 4 bases of the junction left unmatched.

The chain uses TRBV18 and TRBJ2-2; 8 nucleotides match TRBD2. The germline V gene encodes CDR1 KGHSH and CDR2 LQKENI. CDR3 length: 19 residues. V gave up 5 bases and J gave up 4 bases; unmatched junction bases: 18. CDR3 coding DNA: TGTGCCAGCTCAACAACGGGACCGCGCCCGGGAGGGGTCACCGGGGAGCTGTTTTTT. It yields the protein CASSTTGPRPGGVTGELFF.

This chain joins TRBV7-8 and TRBJ1-2; no clear D gene. Germline CDR1 SGHVS, CDR2 FQNEAQ. The length of the CDR3 is 13 residues. Trimming removed 2 bases from V and 2 bases from J, with 6 bases in between. The CDR3 reads CASSLLLNYGYTF. The DNA of the CDR3 is TGTGCCAGCAGCTTACTACTCAACTATGGCTACACCTTC.

The V call is TRBV2, the J call TRBJ2-7, with no clear D. Looked up from germline, CDR1 is SNHLY and CDR2 is FYNNEI. The germline V and J ends were trimmed by 1 base and 4 bases, with 5 bases remaining between them. CDR3 size: 12 residues. CDR3 in amino acids: CASSEGWYEQYF. The CDR3 DNA is TGTGCCAGCAGTGAAGGGTGGTACGAGCAGTACTTC. Together with reference TRBV2 and TRBJ2-7, the CDR3 gives the full variable domain: EPEVTQTPSHQVTQMGQEVILRCVPISNHLYFYWYRQILGQKVEFLVSFYNNEISEKSEIFDDQFSVERPDGSNFTLKIRSTKLEDSAMYFCASSEGWYEQYFGPGTRLTVT.

The J gene is TRBJ1-1, the V gene TRBV6-5, with TRBD1 matching over 7 bases. Losses at the gene ends were 5 bases for V and 5 bases for J; bases not matched to a gene: 5. CDR1 MNHEY and CDR2 SVGAGI come from the germline V gene. The CDR3 totals 13 residues. The CDR3 DNA follows: TGTGCCAGCAGTCACCAGGGGGAAACTGAAGCTTTCTTT. Protein: CASSHQGETEAFF.

J is TRBJ2-6 and V is TRBV5-4; a weak D match, TRBD1 (6 bases). CDR3 length equals 15 residues. The ends were cut back, 4 bases at V and 0 bases at J, with 8 bases in the middle. Germline CDR1 is SGHNT and CDR2 is YYREEE (reference sequence). This CDR3 reads CASSRQVSGANVLTF. CDR3 bases: TGTGCCAGCAGCAGACAGGTCTCTGGGGCCAACGTCCTGACTTTC.

In this sample, this clone turned up once. The gene calls are TRBV19 and TRBJ2-3; tentatively, D is TRBD2 (6 bases). Germline V gene lookup returns CDR1 LNHDA and CDR2 SQIVND (reference sequence). The CDR3 runs 15 residues. With 3 bases removed from V and 4 bases from J, the gap between germline ends came to 14 bases. CDR3 sequence reads: CASSMGTWEADTQYF. The CDR3 DNA is TGTGCCAGTAGTATGGGGACTTGGGAGGCAGATACGCAGTATTTT.

This clone was observed a single time. The genes are TRBV12-5 and TRBJ2-2; D is undetermined. The CDR3 consists of 14 residues. Germline V CDR1 and CDR2: LGHNT, FRNRAP. The V end lost 4 bases, the J end lost 5 bases, and 11 bases lay between the germline ends. CDR3: CASGSDLGTGELFF. The CDR3 coding sequence is TGTGCTAGTGGTTCAGACTTAGGGACCGGGGAGCTGTTTTTT.

J is TRBJ2-2 and V is TRBV27; TRBD1 agrees at 7 bases. The CDR3 runs 12 residues. CDR1 MNHEY and CDR2 SMNVEV come from the germline V gene (reference sequence). Trimming took 6 bases from V and 7 from J; bases not matched to a gene: 2. The CDR3 spells CASSRGIGELFF. The CDR3 bases are TGTGCCAGCAGCAGGGGGATCGGGGAGCTGTTTTTT.

The chain joins TRBV5-1 to TRBJ2-7, with D unresolved. CDR1 and CDR2 from the germline V gene are SGHRS and YFSETQ. The V end lost 1 base, the J end lost 5 bases, and 7 bases lay between the germline ends. This CDR3 has 12 residues. CDR3 in DNA: TGCGCCAGCAGCTTGTTCCGGGACGAGCAGTACTTC. Translation gives CASSLFRDEQYF.

The chain employs TRBV5-4 and TRBJ1-2; possible D gene TRBD1, 6 bases. The CDR3 length is 15 residues. Germline V CDR1 and CDR2: SGHNT, YYREEE (reference sequence). V lost 6 bases to trimming and J lost 1 base, with 16 bases between them. This CDR3 reads CASTIRGLLNYGYTF. CDR3 DNA sequence: TGTGCCAGCACGATCAGGGGTCTCCTTAACTATGGCTACACCTTC.

The chain joins TRBV5-6 to TRBJ1-6; D is uncertain. Trimming took off 9 bases at V and 6 bases at J, with 16 bases between the two ends. The CDR3 runs 14 residues. The germline V gene has CDR1 SGHDT and CDR2 YYEEEE. The CDR3 sequence: CATMRAGFNSPLHF. The CDR3 DNA follows: TGTGCCACCATGCGGGCGGGGTTTAATTCACCCCTCCACTTT.

This chain joins TRBV15 and TRBJ2-7; perhaps D is TRBD1 or TRBD2 (5 bases each). Germline V gene sequence: CDR1 LNHNV, CDR2 YYDKDF (reference sequence). The V and J ends lost 1 base and 3 bases respectively, with 13 bases between them. CDR3 length: 15 residues. CDR3 in DNA: TGTGCCACCAGCAGAGGGGGGATACAGTTCTACGAGCAGTACTTC. This codes for CATSRGGIQFYEQYF.

This rearrangement joins TRBV2 to TRBJ2-3; TRBD2 aligns across 11 bases. Germline assignment: CDR1 SNHLY and CDR2 FYNNEI. This CDR3 has 15 amino acids. Trimming at V came to 3 bases and at J to 3 bases, leaving 2 bases not matched to a gene. Here the CDR3 reads CASSEVAGGTDTQYF. CDR3 nucleotides: TGTGCCAGCAGTGAGGTAGCGGGGGGGACAGATACGCAGTATTTT.

The genes are TRBV7-2 and TRBJ2-2, with 7 bases identical to TRBD2. The germline V gene encodes CDR1 SGHTA and CDR2 FQGNSA. The CDR3 has 14 amino acids. With 5 bases clipped from V and 4 bases from J, the junction kept 4 bases outside the gene matches. The CDR3 spells CASSRGGSTGELFF. CDR3 nucleotides: TGTGCCAGCAGCCGCGGGGGAAGCACCGGGGAGCTGTTTTTT.

This clone appeared once. This rearrangement joins TRBV11-3 to TRBJ1-5; 7 nucleotides align to TRBD1. The germline V gene encodes CDR1 SGHNT and CDR2 YENEEA. V gave up 0 bases and J gave up 6 bases; unmatched junction bases: 8. CDR3 size: 16 residues. DNA for the CDR3: TGTGCCAGCAGCTTAGACACGGGGCAGGGGGGTCAGCCCCAGCATTTT. It yields the protein CASSLDTGQGGQPQHF.

The chain uses TRBV28 and TRBJ1-2, with 10 bases matching TRBD1. The germline V gene has CDR1 MDHEN and CDR2 SYDVKM. This CDR3 region has 16 residues. J was trimmed by 1 base and V by 5 bases; bases with no gene match: 7. The CDR3 protein is CASSRTTGGVNYGYTF. The CDR3 nucleotides are TGTGCCAGCAGTAGAACGACAGGGGGCGTTAACTATGGCTACACCTTC.